This T cell receptor (beta chain) was retrieved from a study of T cell responses to AZD1222 COVID-19 vaccine. Measured with immunoSEQ multiplex PCR; TCRdb has only the in-frame clones, and not every one. This sample has around 95,000 clones, with more than 75% found just once. The CDR3 contains 15 residues. Germline V gives CDR1 MNHEY, CDR2 SVGAGI. Trimming cost V 4 bases and J 2 bases; bases outside gene matches: 6. The sequence was obtained from an adult in good health. Specimen: peripheral blood, collected on day 0 of MenACWY control vaccination. The chain joins TRBV6-5 to TRBJ1-2, with TRBD1 matching 8 bases. CDR3 in amino acids: CASSSQGARNYGYTF. CDR3 DNA sequence: TGTGCCAGCAGTTCCCAGGGGGCAAGGAACTATGGCTACACCTTC.